Shown below are 13 T cell receptor beta chains from a single sample sequenced in a study of shared clonotypes between healthy human individuals. The protocol was immunoSEQ multiplex PCR, while the TCRdb copy is restricted to in-frame clones and leaves out a portion. The sample records a few million clones, approximately 94% being singletons. The sample consisted of naive CD4+ T cells sorted from blood. Documented subset: CD45RA+ positively selected. All receptors derive from a man younger than 35 in good health.

The CDR3 sequence is CASSLLSGRETQYF. CDR3 sequence (DNA): TGTGCCAGCAGCTTGCTGAGCGGGAGGGAGACCCAGTACTTC. This chain joins TRBV5-6 and TRBJ2-5, with 9 bases fitting TRBD2. CDR3 size: 14 residues. J lost 5 bases, V lost 1 base, and 3 bases had no gene match. Germline V gene data show CDR1 as SGHDT and CDR2 as YYEEEE.

The table lists this clone with a few counts. The same CDR3 also results from other DNA sequences found in this sample. The rearrangement uses TRBV10-2 and TRBJ1-5, with unresolved D. The CDR3 has 15 residues. The V and J ends lost 0 bases and 4 bases respectively, with 10 bases between them. The germline gives CDR1 WSHSY, CDR2 SAAADI. The CDR3 nucleotides read TGCGCCAGCAGTGAGTCTCGGGGAGTTAATCAGCCCCAGCATTTT. It yields the protein CASSESRGVNQPQHF.

This chain uses TRBV5-1 with TRBJ1-4; no reliable D call. From germline, CDR1 is SGHRS and CDR2 YFSETQ. The CDR3 is made up of 16 amino acids. Deletions cut 4 bases from V and 3 bases from J, with 16 bases between. The CDR3 nucleotides are TGCGCCAGCAGCCTGCAGGCTTCTGGGGCTAATGAAAAACTGTTTTTT. It yields the protein CASSLQASGANEKLFF. The full variable domain, its missing parts supplied by reference TRBV5-1 and TRBJ1-4, is KAGVTQTPRYLIKTRGQQVTLSCSPISGHRSVSWYQQTPGQGLQFLFEYFSETQRNKGNFPGRFSGRQFSNSRSEMNVSTLELGDSALYLCASSLQASGANEKLFFGSGTQLSVL.

The rearrangement links TRBV10-3 to TRBJ2-7; 7 bases line up with TRBD2. CDR1 ENHRY and CDR2 SYGVKD come from the germline V gene. This CDR3 comprises 15 residues. Trimming cost V 2 bases and J 2 bases; bases outside gene matches: 6. The CDR3 DNA is TGTGCCATCAGTGAGGTTTCTAGCGGAACCTACGAGCAGTACTTC. Its translation is CAISEVSSGTYEQYF.

In regard to this clone: Other DNA sequences in this specimen translate into the identical CDR3. The chain couples TRBV18 to TRBJ2-2; D perhaps matches TRBD1 (5 bases). Germline V gene sequence: CDR1 KGHSH, CDR2 LQKENI. V was cut by 2 bases and J by 2 bases, with 6 bases left in between. The CDR3 length is 14 residues. As DNA, the CDR3 is TGTGCCAGCTCACCAAGGGGTAACACCGGGGAGCTGTTTTTT. Translating it yields CASSPRGNTGELFF.

This clone was seen a single time. This chain joins TRBV7-9 and TRBJ1-6, with D perhaps TRBD1 (5 bases). Trimming stripped 5 bases from V and 7 bases from J, with 12 bases between. The CDR3 consists of 14 residues. CDR1 and CDR2 from the germline V gene are SEHNR and FQNEAQ (reference sequence). The CDR3 bases are TGTGCCAGCAGCCTCCGCGGGGCGAATTCACCCCTCCACTTT. Its protein product is CASSLRGANSPLHF.

This clone was recorded only once. The V call is TRBV4-2, the J call TRBJ1-3; 8 nucleotides line up with TRBD1. Germline trimming cut 1 base from V and 6 bases from J; bases unmatched to any gene: 11. In germline, CDR1 is LGHNA, CDR2 YNFKEQ. The CDR3 loop spans 17 amino acids. The CDR3 sequence: CASSQAWRQGAQNTIYF. The DNA of the CDR3 is TGTGCCAGCAGCCAAGCCTGGCGGCAGGGGGCTCAAAACACCATATATTTT.

The chain links TRBV9 to TRBJ2-7; TRBD2 aligns across 12 bases. The junction had 6 bases not matched to a gene; V was cut back by 1 base and J by 4 bases. CDR1 and CDR2 from the germline V gene are SGDLS and YYNGEE. The CDR3 consists of 16 residues. In nucleotides, the CDR3 is TGTGCCAGCAGCGTAAGCCCTAGCGGGAGGGTATACGAGCAGTACTTC. Encoded protein: CASSVSPSGRVYEQYF.

The chain combines TRBV27 with TRBJ2-7, with D tentatively TRBD1 (5 bases). V was trimmed by 4 bases and J by 3 bases, leaving 16 bases between them. The CDR3 sequence is 15 residues long. Germline CDR1 reads MNHEY; CDR2 reads SMNVEV (reference sequence). CDR3 sequence: CASSYTQVPLYEQYF. The DNA of the CDR3 is TGTGCCAGCAGTTACACACAGGTGCCTCTCTACGAGCAGTACTTC.

The rearrangement joins TRBV19 to TRBJ1-4; 7 bases are a match to TRBD1. Per germline, CDR1 LNHDA and CDR2 SQIVND (reference sequence). With V trimmed by 5 bases and J by 7 bases, 7 bases remained unmatched. The CDR3 covers 14 residues. The CDR3 DNA reads as TGTGCCAGTAGTCTGACAGGGATGGGTGAAAAACTGTTTTTT. Its protein product is CASSLTGMGEKLFF.

V is TRBV6-5 and J is TRBJ1-1; D uncertain. Germline lookup yields CDR1 MNHEY and CDR2 SVGAGI. This CDR3 has 13 amino acids. V gave up 8 bases and J gave up 1 base, with 11 bases separating them. DNA for the CDR3: TGTGCCAGCCGTGACACGCAGAACACTGAAGCTTTCTTT. This encodes CASRDTQNTEAFF.

J is TRBJ2-7 and V is TRBV30; 14 bases are shared with TRBD2. The CDR3 loop spans 16 amino acids. Germline V gene data show CDR1 as GTSNPN and CDR2 as SVGIG (reference sequence). The ends lost 6 bases at V and 6 bases at J; junction bases unmatched: 13. As DNA, the CDR3 is TGTGCCTGCGGGACTAGCGGGAGATTGCGGGAGGGCGAGCAGTACTTC. This sequence encodes CACGTSGRLREGEQYF.

The rearrangement uses TRBV6-1 and TRBJ2-7; D possibly corresponds to TRBD1 (6 bases). Germline V gives CDR1 MNHNS, CDR2 SASEGT. The CDR3 loop spans 15 amino acids. V dropped 2 bases and J dropped 7 bases, with 18 bases sitting between them. The CDR3 is CASSEIRTALGEQYF. The CDR3 DNA reads as TGTGCCAGCAGTGAAATCCGGACAGCTTTAGGGGAGCAGTACTTC.